Listed below are T cell receptor beta chains from one sample, sequenced in a study of identical twins. TCRdb re-called the 5' RACE reads with MiXCR, one entry per CDR3 protein. The sample has about 300,000 distinct CDR3 sequences; over 9% are singletons. This sample was shared with a second study, whose subject was yellow fever vaccine responses in identical twins.

Material for sequencing was CD8+ T cells sorted from blood. The receptors here all came from a woman aged 18-29 years in good health. Each CDR3 is given without its conserved first and last residue.

v_gene: TRBV15; j_gene: TRBJ2-5; len: 18; CDR3aa: ATSRDEMVTRNEVVGTQY
v_gene: TRBV19; j_gene: TRBJ2-3; len: 12; CDR3aa: ASSATLSTDTQY
v_gene: TRBV7-2; j_gene: TRBJ2-2; len: 11; CDR3aa: ASSHAWGGELF
v_gene: TRBV21-1; j_gene: TRBJ1-5; len: 12; CDR3aa: ASSLGRSDQPQH
v_gene: TRBV20-1; j_gene: TRBJ1-1; len: 9; CDR3aa: SAKGALEAF
v_gene: TRBV20-1; j_gene: TRBJ2-5; len: 13; CDR3aa: SARPIGGGVETQY
v_gene: TRBV28; j_gene: TRBJ2-7; len: 13; CDR3aa: ASTQGTSGKDEQY
v_gene: TRBV7-2; j_gene: TRBJ2-2; len: 14; CDR3aa: ASSPRRVRNTGELF
v_gene: TRBV9; j_gene: TRBJ2-3; len: 14; CDR3aa: ASSTPEGVLTDTQY
v_gene: TRBV27; j_gene: TRBJ2-7; len: 15; CDR3aa: ASSLGGPGQGAYEQY
v_gene: TRBV28; j_gene: TRBJ1-2; len: 14; CDR3aa: ASSYEGGDGIYGYT
v_gene: TRBV12-3/TRBV12-4; j_gene: TRBJ2-7; len: 11; CDR3aa: ASSPGTLYEQY
v_gene: TRBV5-5; j_gene: TRBJ1-6; len: 16; CDR3aa: ASSFSTAGGLYNSPLH
v_gene: TRBV12-3/TRBV12-4; j_gene: TRBJ2-5; len: 15; CDR3aa: ASSPYLGQGTQETQY
v_gene: TRBV10-2; j_gene: TRBJ2-1; len: 16; CDR3aa: ASSESAWGVPSYNEQF
v_gene: TRBV12-3/TRBV12-4; j_gene: TRBJ2-3; len: 13; CDR3aa: ASRGTVSTTDTQY
v_gene: TRBV12-5; j_gene: TRBJ2-5; len: 17; CDR3aa: ASGLVGGLAGDLGETQY
v_gene: TRBV16; j_gene: TRBJ2-5; len: 12; CDR3aa: ASSSSTRGETQY
v_gene: TRBV29-1; j_gene: TRBJ2-1; len: 11; CDR3aa: SAPLAVSNEQF
v_gene: TRBV4-1; j_gene: TRBJ2-3; len: 13; CDR3aa: ASSLGLHFTDTQY
v_gene: TRBV11-3; j_gene: TRBJ2-4; len: 15; CDR3aa: ASSLAGTSGRRDIQY
v_gene: TRBV7-7; j_gene: TRBJ2-3; len: 15; CDR3aa: ASSLGQGRAPTDTQY
v_gene: TRBV5-6; j_gene: TRBJ2-7; len: 13; CDR3aa: ASSLEGTFSYEQY
v_gene: TRBV18; j_gene: TRBJ1-2; len: 11; CDR3aa: ASSSSDSYGYT
v_gene: TRBV11-2; j_gene: TRBJ2-7; len: 14; CDR3aa: ASSLLSGIRSYEQY
v_gene: TRBV2; j_gene: TRBJ1-2; len: 10; CDR3aa: ASSTATELGT
v_gene: TRBV28; j_gene: TRBJ2-7; len: 17; CDR3aa: ASSFMVGRGQAHSYEQY
v_gene: TRBV27; j_gene: TRBJ2-3; len: 14; CDR3aa: ASGPHGRPSTDTQY
v_gene: TRBV7-6; j_gene: TRBJ1-6; len: 14; CDR3aa: ASSLAESSYNSPLH
v_gene: TRBV7-6; j_gene: TRBJ2-7; len: 11; CDR3aa: ASSSQGRYEQY
v_gene: TRBV2; j_gene: TRBJ2-5; len: 10; CDR3aa: ASRSRRETQY